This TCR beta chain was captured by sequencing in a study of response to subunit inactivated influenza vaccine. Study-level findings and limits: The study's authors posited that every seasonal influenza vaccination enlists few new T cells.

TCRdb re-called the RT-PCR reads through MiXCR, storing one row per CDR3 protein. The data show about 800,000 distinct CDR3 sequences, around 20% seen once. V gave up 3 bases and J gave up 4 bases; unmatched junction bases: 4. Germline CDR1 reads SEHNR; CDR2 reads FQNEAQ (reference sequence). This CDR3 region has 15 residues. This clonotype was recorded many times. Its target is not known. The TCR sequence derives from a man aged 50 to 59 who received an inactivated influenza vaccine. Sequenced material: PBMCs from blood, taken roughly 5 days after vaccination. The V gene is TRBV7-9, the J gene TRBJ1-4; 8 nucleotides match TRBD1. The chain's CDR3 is CASSLRQGNNEKLFF. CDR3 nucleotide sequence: TGTGCCAGCAGCTTGAGACAGGGGAATAATGAAAAACTGTTTTTT.